This entry describes one TCR beta chain. Antigen specificity is unknown. RNA transcripts were the source from which TCR beta CDR3 regions were amplified. HTBI-primed RT-PCR formed the first round, and a multiplex PCR formed the second. TCRdb reanalysed the multiplex PCR reads using MiXCR and keeps one entry per CDR3 protein. The sample shows a few hundred thousand distinct CDR3 sequences, under 45% of them seen only once. The sample comes from a study of Graves' ophthalmopathy and Graves' hyperthyroidism. Study conclusions and caveats: Among expanded thyroid clonotypes above 0.001 frequency, most also occurred in blood. Built on 13 signatures, a model told ophthalmopathy apart from stable hyperthyroidism with about 90% sensitivity and roughly 81% specificity.

The V and J ends lost 3 bases and 6 bases respectively, with 20 bases between them. CDR3 length: 16 amino acids. Orbital computed tomography and thyroid ultrasound, along with TRAb, serum thyroxine and clinical symptoms, underpinned diagnosis. The receptor was derived from an adult man with Graves' hyperthyroidism. Specimen: peripheral blood or thyroid tissue (not recorded which). The V and J genes are TRBV12-3 or TRBV12-4 and TRBJ1-2; D not resolved. Written as DNA, the CDR3 is TGTGCCAGCAGTTTGGAAAGCGACACAGATACGCATGGCTACACCTTC. Translated, it gives CASSLESDTDTHGYTF.